A single sample gave rise to the 8 T cell receptor delta chains below, sequenced in a study of γδ T cells in repeated Plasmodium falciparum infection. Gammadelta T cells were flow-sorted from PBMC into Vgamma9/Vdelta2+ and Vdelta2-negative populations for bulk analysis. TCRdb re-processed the multiplex PCR reads using CATT. The data show tens of thousands of delta-chain clones, roughly 0.98% seen once. The specimen sequenced was gamma-delta T cells from blood. The source of these receptors is a pool of human donors (malaria-infected and uninfected, not separated).

About this clone: For this DNA, TCRdb reports the protein of a much larger clone, which diverges at residue 16, most likely from a read error; the protein presented here is translated directly from the DNA. This chain links TRDV1 with TRDJ1; no reliable D call. This CDR3 has 18 amino acids. Germline values: CDR1 TSWWSYY, CDR2 QGS. The CDR3 is CALGEPRSPCGDTDKHIF. The DNA for the CDR3 is TGTGCTCTTGGGGAGCCGAGATCTCCTTGCGGAGACACCGATAAACACATCTTT.

Turning to this clone: The protein held in TCRdb is that of a much larger clone and does not match this DNA's translation at residue 10, likely because of a read error; the protein shown is translated from the DNA. CDR3 in amino acids: CACDTVNWGPSYTDKLIF. CDR3 in DNA: TGTGCCTGTGACACCGTAAACTGGGGGCCGTCGTACACCGATAAACTCATCTTT. This chain links TRDV2 with TRDJ1, with 8 bases aligning to TRDD3. Matching the DNA to germline supplied the J gene, which TCRdb does not give. V was pared by 0 bases and J by 0 bases, with 11 bases of the junction left unmatched. The CDR3 contains 18 residues. CDR1 is GEAIGNYY, CDR2 EKD, per germline.

As regards this clone: A far larger clone lies a single base away; this is likely a read error. This specimen includes other DNA sequences encoding the same CDR3. The chain combines TRDV2 with TRDJ1; 10 nucleotides agree with TRDD3. The length of the CDR3 is 22 residues. J lost 0 bases, V lost 0 bases, and 21 bases had no gene match. Germline values: CDR1 GEAIGNYY, CDR2 EKD. CDR3 in amino acids: CACDTITGGLIKLPNYTDKLIF. CDR3 nucleotide sequence: TGTGCCTGTGACACCATTACTGGGGGATTGATAAAACTACCGAATTACACCGATAAACTCATCTTT.

Concerning this clone: The TCRdb protein, from a much larger clone, departs from this DNA's translation at residue 12, likely by read error; the protein shown derives from the DNA. The rearrangement joins TRDV1 to TRDJ3, with 12 bases identical to TRDD3. The CDR3 consists of 29 residues. V lost 2 bases to trimming and J lost 2 bases; unmatched junction nucleotides: 34. Germline-derived CDR1 and CDR2 are TSWWSYY and QGS. CDR3 DNA sequence: TGTGCTCTTGGGGAAAATCCTACCCTCCCTTGGGCGCGTCTTACTGGGGGATACCCACCGACCTGGGACACCCGACAGATGTTTTTC. It translates to CALGENPTLPWARLTGGYPPTWDTRQMFF.

This clone was found a few times. This DNA translates differently at residue 12 from the TCRdb protein, which is that of a much larger clone; a read error is likely, and the protein shown is the DNA's own translation. V usage is TRDV2 and J usage is TRDJ1, with 10 nucleotides matching TRDD3. TCRdb carries no J gene annotation; the J gene was assigned here by matching the DNA with germline. CDR3 length: 22 amino acids. J was trimmed by 0 bases and V by 0 bases; bases with no gene match: 21. Germline values: CDR1 GEAIGNYY, CDR2 EKD. CDR3 residues: CACDTVQPHWGMRPNHTDKLIF. As DNA, the CDR3 is TGTGCCTGTGACACCGTTCAACCCCACTGGGGGATGCGCCCGAATCACACCGATAAACTCATCTTT.

This clone showed up just a few times. TCRdb attributes to this sequence the protein of a much larger clone, which differs from the DNA translation at residue 8; a read error is likely, and the protein displayed is translated from the DNA. The chain has TRDV1 and TRDJ1; D is perhaps TRDD2 (5 bases). Matching the DNA to germline supplied the J gene, which TCRdb does not give. The germline gives CDR1 TSWWSYY, CDR2 QGS. V was pared by 0 bases and J by 10 bases, with 30 bases between. The CDR3 contains 19 residues. Written as DNA, the CDR3 is TGTGCTCTTGGGGAACTTCCTCTCTCCCTCATGCTTCCCGAGAGGGGACTCATCTTT. Its translation is CALGELPLSLMLPERGLIF.

The V and J genes are TRDV2 and TRDJ1; 9 bases map to TRDD3. No J gene was available from TCRdb, and it was assigned here by a germline match of the DNA. The V gene end was trimmed by 3 bases and the J gene end by 5 bases; junction bases not matched to a gene: 9. The CDR3 has 15 amino acids. CDR1 is GEAIGNYY, CDR2 EKD, per germline. CDR3 region: CACDFLGDYSDKLIF. The CDR3 nucleotides read TGTGCCTGTGACTTCCTGGGGGATTACAGTGATAAACTCATCTTT.

This clone was picked up many times. The likely explanation is a read error, given a far larger clone one base away. Other DNA sequences in the same sample also yield this CDR3. V and J are TRDV2 and TRDJ1; 7 bases match TRDD3. Because TCRdb records no J gene, it was assigned here through a match of the DNA to germline. Germline V gene sequence: CDR1 GEAIGNYY, CDR2 EKD. This CDR3 region has 16 residues. The CDR3 sequence: CACEPAAKWGRDKLIF. The CDR3 nucleotides are TGCGCCTGTGAACCTGCGGCCAAATGGGGGAGAGATAAACTCATCTTT.